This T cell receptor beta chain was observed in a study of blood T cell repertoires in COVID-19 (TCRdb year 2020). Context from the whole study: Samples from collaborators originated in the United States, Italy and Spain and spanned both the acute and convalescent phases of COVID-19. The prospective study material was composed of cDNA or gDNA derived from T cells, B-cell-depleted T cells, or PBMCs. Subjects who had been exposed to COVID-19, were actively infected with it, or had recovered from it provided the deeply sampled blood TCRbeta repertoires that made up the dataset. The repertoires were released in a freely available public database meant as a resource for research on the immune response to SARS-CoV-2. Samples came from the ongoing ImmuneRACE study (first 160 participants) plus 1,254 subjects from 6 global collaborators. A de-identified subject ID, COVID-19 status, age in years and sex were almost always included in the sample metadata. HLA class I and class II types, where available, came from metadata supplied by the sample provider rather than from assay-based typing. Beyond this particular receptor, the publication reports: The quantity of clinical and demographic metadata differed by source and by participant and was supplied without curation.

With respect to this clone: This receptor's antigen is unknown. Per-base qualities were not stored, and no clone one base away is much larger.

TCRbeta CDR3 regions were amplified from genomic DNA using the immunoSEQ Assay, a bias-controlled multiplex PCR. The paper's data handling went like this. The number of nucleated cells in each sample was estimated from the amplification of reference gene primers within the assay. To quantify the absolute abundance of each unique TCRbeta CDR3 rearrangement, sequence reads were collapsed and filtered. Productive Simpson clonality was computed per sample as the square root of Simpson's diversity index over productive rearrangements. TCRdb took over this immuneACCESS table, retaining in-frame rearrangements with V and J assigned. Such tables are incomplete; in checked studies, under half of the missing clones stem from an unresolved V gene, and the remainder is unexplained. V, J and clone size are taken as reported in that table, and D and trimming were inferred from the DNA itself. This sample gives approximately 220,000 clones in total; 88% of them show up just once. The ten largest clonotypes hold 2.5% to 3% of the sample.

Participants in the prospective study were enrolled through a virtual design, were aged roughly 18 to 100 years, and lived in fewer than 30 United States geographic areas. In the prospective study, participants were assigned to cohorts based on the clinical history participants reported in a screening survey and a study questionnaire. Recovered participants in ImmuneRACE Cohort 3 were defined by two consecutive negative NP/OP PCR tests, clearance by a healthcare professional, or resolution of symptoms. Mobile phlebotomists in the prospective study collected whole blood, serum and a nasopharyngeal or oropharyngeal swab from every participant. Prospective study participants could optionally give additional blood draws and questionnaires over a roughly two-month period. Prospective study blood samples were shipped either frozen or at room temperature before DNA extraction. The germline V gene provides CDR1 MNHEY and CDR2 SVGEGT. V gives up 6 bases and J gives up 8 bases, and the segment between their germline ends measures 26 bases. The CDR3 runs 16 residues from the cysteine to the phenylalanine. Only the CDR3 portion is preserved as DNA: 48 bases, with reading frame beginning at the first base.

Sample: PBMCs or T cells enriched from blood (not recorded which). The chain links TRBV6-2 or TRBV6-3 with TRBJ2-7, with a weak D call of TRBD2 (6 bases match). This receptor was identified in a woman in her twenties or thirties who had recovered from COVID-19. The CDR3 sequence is CASSQQWDLGVGKQYF. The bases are TGTGCCAGCAGCCAACAATGGGACTTAGGTGTGGGGAAGCAGTACTTC.